The following is a T cell receptor (beta chain) sequence with its context. The data were taken from a study of blood T cell repertoires in COVID-19. About the study: The samples span acute and convalescent COVID-19 from the United States, Italy and Spain. Nucleic acid was either cDNA or gDNA, and it came from T cells, B-cell-depleted T cells, or PBMCs.

Original methodology: Estimates of nucleated cell counts were drawn from the amplification of reference gene primers. Sequencing was performed with immunoSEQ multiplex PCR; in TCRdb, only in-frame clones are kept and a portion is missing. V, J and clone size reflect that table, while D and trimming were determined from the DNA. The sample consists of about 230,000 clones, roughly 81% of them appearing once. The germline V gene has CDR1 MNHEY and CDR2 SVGAGI. CDR3 size: 13 residues. V was cut by 5 bases and J by 0 bases, with 7 bases left in between. This rearrangement joins TRBV6-5 to TRBJ1-2; D is ambiguous. This clonotype originated in a man between 40 and 49 years old with acute or convalescent COVID-19. The specimen was peripheral blood. CDR3 in DNA: TGTGCCAGCAGTCGGGGATCTAACTATGGCTACACCTTC. Its protein is CASSRGSNYGYTF.